A single sample is the source of the 30 T cell receptor beta chains below, sequenced in a study of CD8+ T cells in alopecia areata. Following RNA extraction, reverse transcription yielded cDNA that acted as the sequencing template. The repertoire was sequenced with immunoSEQ multiplex PCR; TCRdb's copy has only in-frame clones and lacks some. The sample yields under 350,000 clones, 55% to 75% seen once. As for treatment: oral pan-JAK inhibitor, 5-10 mg twice daily. Here the sequenced sample was CD4+ T cells sorted from blood, taken at week 24, from a patient treated with tofacitinib. These receptor sequences come from a human donor with alopecia areata.

The V and J genes are TRBV29-1 and TRBJ2-1, with D unclear. The CDR3 is 11 amino acids. V lost 4 bases and J lost 7, with 8 bases in between. In germline, CDR1 is SQVTM, CDR2 ANQGSEA. CDR3 bases: TGCAGCGTTGGGGGTCTTAATGAGCAGTTCTTC. Its protein product is CSVGGLNEQFF.

The rearrangement joins TRBV6-5 to TRBJ2-5; no firm D call. The V gene's germline CDR1 is MNHEY and CDR2 SVGAGI. V dropped 7 bases and J dropped 4 bases, with 16 bases sitting between them. This CDR3 contains 14 residues. The chain's CDR3 is CASTRAMGGETQYF. The CDR3 nucleotides read TGTGCCAGCACTAGGGCGATGGGTGGAGAGACCCAGTACTTC.

The gene calls are TRBV19 and TRBJ1-5; D not certain. This CDR3 has 13 amino acids. In germline, CDR1 is LNHDA, CDR2 SQIVND (reference sequence). Trimming took off 7 bases at V and 4 bases at J, with 11 bases between the two ends. The CDR3 sequence is CASTGMGNQPQHF. In DNA form, the CDR3 reads TGTGCCAGTACGGGGATGGGTAATCAGCCCCAGCATTTT.

The V and J genes are TRBV5-1 and TRBJ2-6; no clear D. CDR1 and CDR2 (germline): SGHRS, YFSETQ. V lost 3 bases and J 2 bases, leaving 6 bases between the germline ends. The CDR3 length is 14 residues. The CDR3 DNA follows: TGCGCCAGCAGCTGGAGCCCTGGGGCCAACGTCCTGACTTTC. It codes for CASSWSPGANVLTF.

The CDR3 loop reads CASSPADRVSYEQYF. In nucleotides, the CDR3 is TGTGCCAGCTCACCGGCGGACAGGGTCTCCTACGAGCAGTACTTC. The rearrangement links TRBV18 to TRBJ2-7; the match to TRBD1 covers 8 bases. Germline CDR1 reads KGHSH; CDR2 reads LQKENI. V dropped 3 bases and J dropped 0; count of bases not matched to a gene: 4. The CDR3 is made up of 15 amino acids.

The chain carries TRBV27 and TRBJ1-5; possible D gene TRBD1, 5 bases. There are 15 residues in the CDR3. CDR1 MNHEY and CDR2 SMNVEV come from the germline V gene (reference sequence). V shed 7 bases and J shed 0 bases, with 13 bases lying between them. CDR3 sequence: CASKPTVNSNQPQHF. The DNA for the CDR3 is TGTGCCAGCAAACCGACAGTTAATAGCAATCAGCCCCAGCATTTT.

The chain links TRBV7-2 to TRBJ2-2; TRBD2 matches 7 bases. J gave up 1 base and V 5 bases, and 10 bases lay outside the gene matches. This CDR3 region has 17 residues. Germline-derived CDR1 and CDR2 are SGHTA and FQGNSA. CDR3 bases: TGTGCCAGCAGCCCCTTCGGACTAGTAGGGAACACCGGGGAGCTGTTTTTT. Translating gives CASSPFGLVGNTGELFF.

The chain joins TRBV30 to TRBJ1-2, with D possibly being TRBD1 (6 bases). V lost 3 bases and J lost 4, with 12 bases in between. In germline, CDR1 is GTSNPN, CDR2 SVGIG (reference sequence). The CDR3 is 13 amino acids. In DNA, the CDR3 is TGTGCCTGGAGCGCTACAGGGCCCTATGGCTACACCTTC. Its protein product is CAWSATGPYGYTF.

This chain links TRBV25-1 with TRBJ1-1, with a tentative D call TRBD1 (5 bases). V lost 0 bases, J lost 1 base, and 12 bases lay in between. The CDR3 runs to 16 residues. Germline V gives CDR1 MGHDK, CDR2 SYGVNS. The CDR3 DNA is TGTGCCAGCAGTGAATACCCCAGGAGGGGGAACACTGAAGCTTTCTTT. Protein product: CASSEYPRRGNTEAFF.

This clone was seen more than once but under ten times. This sequence joins TRBV10-3 and TRBJ2-7, with D uncertain. This CDR3 has 14 amino acids. Trimming stripped 6 bases from V and 3 bases from J, with 15 bases between. Germline lookup yields CDR1 ENHRY and CDR2 SYGVKD. The CDR3, as DNA: TGTGCCATCAGATCGGCGGACGCAGGCTACGAGCAGTACTTC. Its protein is CAIRSADAGYEQYF.

J is TRBJ2-7 and V is TRBV28, with 14 bases aligning to TRBD2. The germline gives CDR1 MDHEN, CDR2 SYDVKM. The CDR3 extends over 16 amino acids. J was trimmed by 6 bases and V by 4 bases; bases with no gene match: 8. The CDR3 protein is CASSSTSGGVLGEQYF. The CDR3 DNA sequence: TGTGCCAGCAGTTCGACTAGCGGGGGGGTGTTAGGCGAGCAGTACTTC.

Regarding this clone: At the DNA level, this CDR3 is encoded by other sequences in the same sample as well. The genes are TRBV9 and TRBJ2-3; D remains ambiguous. The germline CDR1 and CDR2 sequences are SGDLS and YYNGEE. This CDR3 region has 13 residues. The V end was cut by 0 bases, the J end by 1 base, with 3 bases between. The DNA of the CDR3 is TGTGCCAGCAGCGTAGAGGGCACAGATACGCAGTATTTT. It yields the protein CASSVEGTDTQYF.

The chain is built from TRBV20-1 and TRBJ2-1; a possible D gene is TRBD1 (6 bases). Trimming stripped 8 bases from V and 6 bases from J, with 11 bases between. The germline CDR1 and CDR2 sequences are DFQATT and SNEGSKA (reference sequence). The CDR3 is 11 residues long. The CDR3 DNA sequence: TGCAGTCCCACAGGGCCCAATGAGCAGTTCTTC. It codes for CSPTGPNEQFF.

This clone was seen a few times. The V and J genes are TRBV7-9 and TRBJ1-5, with D perhaps TRBD1 (5 bases). This CDR3 comprises 13 residues. Germline assignment: CDR1 SEHNR and CDR2 FQNEAQ (reference sequence). The germline V and J ends were trimmed by 4 bases and 6 bases, with 10 bases remaining between them. CDR3 DNA: TGTGCCAGCAGCTACGGACAATCTCAGCCCCAGCATTTT. Residues: CASSYGQSQPQHF.

At least ten counts were recorded for this clone. This chain links TRBV2 with TRBJ1-4; perhaps TRBD1 as D (6 bases). V was trimmed by 5 bases and J by 10 bases, leaving 17 bases between them. Germline V lookup: CDR1 SNHLY, CDR2 FYNNEI. The length of the CDR3 is 14 residues. CDR3 amino acids: CASSRQVPEGKLFF. CDR3 DNA: TGTGCCAGCAGTCGACAGGTCCCTGAGGGAAAACTGTTTTTT.

This rearrangement joins TRBV23-1 to TRBJ2-5; a weak D match, TRBD2 (5 bases). TRBV23-1 is placed among ORFs of uncertain function. V dropped 8 bases and J dropped 9 bases, with 28 bases sitting between them. The length of the CDR3 is 16 residues. This chain's CDR3 is CASGPSREQSYDSQYF. The CDR3 coding sequence is TGCGCCAGCGGACCCTCCCGGGAACAGAGTTACGATTCCCAGTACTTC.

The rearrangement uses TRBV6-5 and TRBJ1-5; D may be TRBD1 (5 bases). V lost 6 bases and J lost 3, with 9 bases in between. The CDR3 loop spans 13 amino acids. CDR1 and CDR2 from the germline V gene are MNHEY and SVGAGI. The CDR3 DNA reads as TGTGCCAGCAGGCGACAGCCCAATCAGCCCCAGCATTTT. Amino acids: CASRRQPNQPQHF.

This chain links TRBV5-1 with TRBJ2-3; D uncertain. The germline V gene has CDR1 SGHRS and CDR2 YFSETQ. CDR3 length: 16 residues. The germline V and J ends were trimmed by 1 base and 7 bases, with 19 bases remaining between them. The CDR3 DNA follows: TGCGCCAGCAGCTTGATTGGTAGAGGCCACACGAATACGCAGTATTTT. This codes for CASSLIGRGHTNTQYF. The variable domain in full, completed from reference TRBV5-1 and TRBJ2-3, reads KAGVTQTPRYLIKTRGQQVTLSCSPISGHRSVSWYQQTPGQGLQFLFEYFSETQRNKGNFPGRFSGRQFSNSRSEMNVSTLELGDSALYLCASSLIGRGHTNTQYFGPGTRLTVL.

The chain couples TRBV28 to TRBJ2-1; D is undetermined. Germline lookup yields CDR1 MDHEN and CDR2 SYDVKM. The CDR3 loop spans 13 amino acids. V was clipped by 8 bases and J by 7 bases, with 15 bases between them. CDR3 nucleotides: TGTGCCAGCGGGCTGTTGCGACCGAATGAGCAGTTCTTC. This codes for CASGLLRPNEQFF.

The table lists this clone with a count of one. The chain is built from TRBV27 and TRBJ1-5; D is uncertain. CDR1 and CDR2 (germline): MNHEY, SMNVEV (reference sequence). Trimming cost V 5 bases and J 8 bases, with 22 bases left between them. The CDR3 sequence is 16 residues long. The CDR3: CASSPPYEGQEKPQHF. CDR3 DNA: TGTGCCAGCAGTCCCCCGTATGAGGGCCAGGAGAAGCCCCAGCATTTT.

The J gene is TRBJ1-1, the V gene TRBV5-1; D is unresolved. Between the trimmed V and J ends, which lost 0 bases and 6 bases, there was a span of 12 bases. There are 14 residues in the CDR3. Germline V lookup: CDR1 SGHRS, CDR2 YFSETQ. In nucleotides, the CDR3 is TGCGCCAGCAGCTTGGGAGGTGTTCTCCCTGAAGCTTTCTTT. It encodes CASSLGGVLPEAFF.

The chain links TRBV7-8 to TRBJ2-5, with 11 bases aligning to TRBD1. Looked up from germline, CDR1 is SGHVS and CDR2 is FQNEAQ. The CDR3 spans 17 residues. Trimming took 4 bases from V and 6 from J; bases not matched to a gene: 13. The CDR3 DNA follows: TGTGCCAGCAGCTCCCGGGACAGGGGGGAATCTCTGAAGACCCAGTACTTC. It encodes CASSSRDRGESLKTQYF.

Comment on this clone: This may arise from a read error, as a much more abundant clone is one base away. Other DNA variants within this sample encode the same CDR3. The chain links TRBV7-9 to TRBJ2-7; D is unclear. CDR3 size: 11 residues. Trimming took 1 base from V and 3 from J, leaving 1 base between them. In germline, CDR1 is SEHNR, CDR2 FQNEAQ (reference sequence). The CDR3 is CASSLDYEQYF. In DNA, the CDR3 is TGTGCCAGCAGCTTAGACTACGAGCAGTACTTC.

CDR3 amino acids: CASSVSRGNTGELFF. CDR3 nucleotides: TGTGCCAGCAGCGTATCCAGGGGAAACACCGGGGAGCTGTTTTTT. V gene TRBV9 combines with J gene TRBJ2-2; tentative D call: TRBD1 (6 bases). This CDR3 contains 15 residues. CDR1 is SGDLS and CDR2 is YYNGEE in the germline V gene. V was pared by 1 base and J by 2 bases, with 9 bases between.

Only one count was recorded for this clone. The chain recombines TRBV7-2 with TRBJ2-3; D gene ambiguous. This CDR3 is 16 amino acids long. Germline lookup yields CDR1 SGHTA and CDR2 FQGNSA. With 3 bases removed from V and 0 bases from J, the gap between germline ends came to 13 bases. CDR3 sequence reads: CASSFPRLTSTDTQYF. CDR3 nucleotides: TGTGCCAGCAGCTTTCCCAGACTTACTAGCACAGATACGCAGTATTTT.

J is TRBJ2-1 and V is TRBV7-9, with unresolved D. The CDR3 spans 14 residues. Trimming removed 2 bases at V and 7 bases at J, with 12 bases between. CDR1 is SEHNR, CDR2 FQNEAQ, per germline (reference sequence). CDR3 nucleotide sequence: TGTGCCAGCAGCTTACTGTTTTCTGAGAATGAGCAGTTCTTC. Encoded protein: CASSLLFSENEQFF.

V gene TRBV18 combines with J gene TRBJ1-2, with D unclear. CDR3 size: 13 residues. CDR1 is KGHSH and CDR2 is LQKENI in the germline V gene. Trimming left V 2 bases short and J 4 bases short, with 8 bases between. This CDR3 is CASSPDGSYGYTF. For the CDR3, the DNA is TGTGCCAGCTCACCAGACGGCTCCTATGGCTACACCTTC.

The chain uses TRBV30 and TRBJ1-4; TRBD1 agrees at 7 bases. V lost 8 bases and J lost 7; bases outside the gene matches: 10. CDR1 and CDR2 (germline): GTSNPN, SVGIG (reference sequence). The CDR3 contains 13 residues. CDR3 DNA sequence: TGTGCCGGTAGTGGTCAGGGGGGTGAAAAACTGTTTTTT. The encoded protein is CAGSGQGGEKLFF.

The rearrangement joins TRBV28 to TRBJ1-2, with D tentatively TRBD1 (5 bases). This CDR3 has 15 amino acids. Germline CDR1 reads MDHEN; CDR2 reads SYDVKM. The V gene lost 5 bases and the J gene lost 8 bases, with 21 bases spanning the gap. CDR3 nucleotides: TGTGCCAGCAGTCGTCTGGGAGGGGCGTATGGAGGCTACACCTTC. Amino acid sequence: CASSRLGGAYGGYTF.

V usage is TRBV28 and J usage is TRBJ1-1; D is unclear. V was clipped by 2 bases and J by 2 bases, with 15 bases between them. Germline CDR1 and CDR2: MDHEN and SYDVKM. This CDR3 is built from 16 residues. CDR3 loop: CASSLTPRHPNTEAFF. CDR3 DNA sequence: TGTGCCAGCAGTTTAACCCCTCGACACCCTAACACTGAAGCTTTCTTT.